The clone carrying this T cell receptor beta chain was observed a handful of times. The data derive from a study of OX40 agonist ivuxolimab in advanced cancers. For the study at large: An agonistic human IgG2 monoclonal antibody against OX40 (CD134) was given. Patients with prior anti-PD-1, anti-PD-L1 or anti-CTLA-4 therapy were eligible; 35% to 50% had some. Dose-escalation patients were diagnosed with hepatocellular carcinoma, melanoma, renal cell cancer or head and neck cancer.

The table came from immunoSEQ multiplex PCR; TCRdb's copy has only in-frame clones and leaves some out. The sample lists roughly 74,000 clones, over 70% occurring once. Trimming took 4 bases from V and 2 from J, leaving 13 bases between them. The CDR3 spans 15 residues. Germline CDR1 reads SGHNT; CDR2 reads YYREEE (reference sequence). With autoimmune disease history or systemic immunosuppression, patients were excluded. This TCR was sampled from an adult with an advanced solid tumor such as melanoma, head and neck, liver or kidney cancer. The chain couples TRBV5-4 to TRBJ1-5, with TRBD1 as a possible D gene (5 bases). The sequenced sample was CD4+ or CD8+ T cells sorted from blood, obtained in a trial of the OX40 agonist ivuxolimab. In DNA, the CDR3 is TGTGCCAGCAGCCGTTGGGGGGAGGGCAATCAGCCCCAGCATTTT. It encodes CASSRWGEGNQPQHF.